This section outlines one TCR beta chain sequence together with its context. The antigen is undetermined. This sample stems from a study of cytomegalovirus exposure and HLA in healthy donors. Findings and limits, study-wide: The study recorded about 150 TCR beta chains that were cytomegalovirus-associated.

Produced via immunoSEQ multiplex PCR; TCRdb's table is partial and in-frame only. Altogether about 170,000 clones are present, less than 90% being singletons, with the ten largest covering roughly 6%. The germline CDR1 and CDR2 sequences are MNHEY and SMNVEV (reference sequence). V gave up 2 bases and J gave up 4 bases, with 12 bases separating them. The CDR3 is 15 residues long. The chain has TRBV27 and TRBJ2-1; TRBD2 is a possible D gene (6 bases). The source of this sequence is a woman in her twenties or thirties in good health and CMV-seronegative. Specimen: PBMCs. DNA for the CDR3: TGTGCCAGCAGTTTAATGGCTGGGACTTACAATGAGCAGTTCTTC. Its translation is CASSLMAGTYNEQFF.